The rows below give T cell receptor beta chains drawn from one sample of a study of CD8+CD57+ T cells in acquired aplastic anemia. TCRdb reprocessed the reads via MiXCR and lists one record per CDR3 protein. The table lists fewer than 250,000 distinct CDR3 sequences, roughly 53% of them singletons. Sequencing was done on a sample of sorted CD4+, CD8+, or CD8+CD57+ T cells (not recorded which) from PBMCs. The receptors were sampled from a human donor with aplastic anemia. Each CDR3 is given with its conserved first and last residue. The D gene is left open where the match is weak. Rows give clone size only sometimes, using once, few, many, or a class for an expanded clone.

CDR3 protein	CDR3 DNA	D gene	V gene	J gene	clone size
CASGTGDYGYTF	TGTGCCAGCGGGACAGGGGACTATGGCTACACCTTC	TRBD1	TRBV2	TRBJ1-2	-
CASGPSPGNSPLHF	TGTGCCAGCGGCCCATCCCCGGGTAATTCACCCCTCCACTTT	-	TRBV25-1	TRBJ1-6	many
CASLTSRVNTEAFF	TGTGCCAGCTTAACATCTCGGGTGAACACTGAAGCTTTCTTT	-	TRBV6-5	TRBJ1-1	-
CASSLAGDIYEQYF	TGTGCCAGCAGCTTAGCAGGGGACATTTACGAGCAGTACTTC	-	TRBV7-2	TRBJ2-7	-
CASSLGAGTEDGYTF	TGCGCCAGCAGCTTGGGGGCTGGAACAGAAGATGGCTACACCTTC	-	TRBV5-1	TRBJ1-2	many
CSARTGGEKLFF	TGCAGCGCAAGGACAGGGGGCGAAAAACTGTTTTTT	TRBD1	TRBV29-1	TRBJ1-4	-
CASRVATGAIGELFF	TGTGCCAGCAGAGTGGCAACAGGGGCGATCGGGGAGCTGTTTTTT	TRBD1	TRBV4-1	TRBJ2-2	-
CASSFSAGAQETQYF	TGTGCCAGCAGCTTTTCAGCGGGGGCTCAAGAGACCCAGTACTTC	TRBD2	TRBV5-8	TRBJ2-5	many
CSARNPGQGKDEQFF	TGCAGTGCTAGAAACCCGGGACAGGGGAAGGATGAGCAGTTCTTC	TRBD1	TRBV20-1	TRBJ2-1	-
CASSFDRDSQPQYF	TGTGCCAGCAGCTTCGATCGGGATAGTCAGCCCCAGTACTTC	-	TRBV7-9	TRBJ2-5	-
CSARHRDSYNSPLHF	TGCAGTGCTCGACACAGGGACTCCTATAATTCACCCCTCCACTTT	-	TRBV20-1	TRBJ1-6	many
CSAPTISGNTIYF	TGCAGTGCCCCCACAATCTCTGGAAACACCATATATTTT	-	TRBV20-1	TRBJ1-3	few
CASSYGGQKETQYF	TGCGCCAGCAGCTACGGCGGACAGAAAGAGACCCAGTACTTC	-	TRBV5-1	TRBJ2-5	many
CASSGTGFQETQYF	TGTGCCAGCAGCGGGACAGGCTTCCAAGAGACCCAGTACTTC	TRBD1	TRBV2	TRBJ2-5	-
CASSVGTGGGLTIDEKLFF	TGTGCCAGCAGCGTAGGCACAGGGGGGGGATTAACTATTGATGAAAAACTGTTTTTT	TRBD1	TRBV9	TRBJ1-4	many
CASSLAGGRAFYGYTF	TGTGCCAGCAGCTTGGCCGGAGGCAGGGCCTTCTATGGCTACACCTTC	-	TRBV5-6	TRBJ1-2	-
CSVSTGSSYTF	TGCAGCGTTTCGACTGGGAGTAGCTACACCTTC	-	TRBV29-1	TRBJ1-2	-
CAAGGTLEQFF	TGTGCGGCCGGGGGGACCCTCGAGCAGTTCTTC	TRBD2	TRBV7-9	TRBJ2-1	-
CASSARTGEYSPLHF	TGTGCCAGCAGCGCCCGGACAGGCGAGTATTCACCCCTCCACTTT	TRBD1	TRBV2	TRBJ1-6	many
CASSFQGQVLGETQYF	TGTGCCAGCAGCTTTCAGGGACAGGTCTTGGGCGAGACCCAGTACTTC	TRBD1	TRBV7-3	TRBJ2-5	few
CASSEIERFGNTEAFF	TGTGCCAGCAGTGAGATCGAGAGATTCGGGAACACTGAAGCTTTCTTT	-	TRBV25-1	TRBJ1-1	few
CASSGQGVTEAFF	TGTGCCAGCAGTGGACAGGGGGTGACTGAAGCTTTCTTT	TRBD1	TRBV25-1	TRBJ1-1	-
CAISEGSNSPLHF	TGTGCCATCAGTGAGGGCAGCAATTCACCCCTCCACTTT	-	TRBV10-3	TRBJ1-6	-
CASSWDRGHADTQYF	TGTGCCAGCAGTTGGGACAGGGGCCATGCAGATACGCAGTATTTT	TRBD1	TRBV12-3/TRBV12-4	TRBJ2-3	-
CASSVGGYQPQHF	TGTGCCAGCAGTGTGGGGGGGTACCAGCCCCAGCATTTT	-	TRBV2	TRBJ1-5	-
CAISGGYEQYF	TGTGCCATCAGTGGGGGGTACGAGCAGTACTTC	-	TRBV10-3	TRBJ2-7	-
CARNSGSGNTIYF	TGTGCCAGAAATTCGGGCTCTGGAAACACCATATATTTT	-	TRBV2	TRBJ1-3	many
CASLSSGGPEAFF	TGTGCCAGTCTTTCGTCGGGGGGGCCTGAAGCTTTCTTT	-	TRBV7-8	TRBJ1-1	-
CASSQYGTAGVRELFF	TGCGCCAGCAGCCAGTACGGGACAGCGGGGGTGAGGGAGCTGTTTTTT	-	TRBV5-1	TRBJ2-2	-
CASSPQPLYGYTF	TGTGCCAGCAGTCCACAGCCCCTCTATGGCTACACCTTC	-	TRBV28	TRBJ1-2	many
CSARNPGQANSLHF	TGCAGTGCTAGAAACCCGGGACAGGCAAATTCCCTCCACTTT	TRBD1	TRBV20-1	TRBJ1-6	-
CASSIPLGGVGTGELFF	TGTGCCAGTAGTATCCCCCTCGGGGGGGTAGGGACCGGGGAGCTGTTTTTT	TRBD2	TRBV19	TRBJ2-2	many
CANRLAGGLQETQYF	TGTGCCAACCGACTAGCGGGGGGGCTTCAAGAGACCCAGTACTTC	TRBD2	TRBV25-1	TRBJ2-5	once
CASSLGQDRSYGYTF	TGCGCCAGCAGCTTGGGACAGGACAGGTCCTATGGCTACACCTTC	TRBD1	TRBV5-1	TRBJ1-2	-
CASSGPGGPHEQHF	TGTGCCAGCAGTGGGCCAGGGGGCCCCCACGAGCAGCACTTC	TRBD1	TRBV19	TRBJ2-7	-
CAISADYRGRNSPLHF	TGTGCCATCAGCGCCGATTACAGGGGGCGAAATTCACCCCTCCACTTT	TRBD1	TRBV10-3	TRBJ1-6	few
CSSKGASGGNEQYF	TGCAGTTCTAAGGGGGCTAGCGGGGGGAATGAGCAGTACTTC	TRBD2	TRBV20-1	TRBJ2-7	-
CASSEAPGKETQYF	TGTGCCAGCAGTGAAGCTCCCGGGAAAGAGACCCAGTACTTC	-	TRBV2	TRBJ2-5	many